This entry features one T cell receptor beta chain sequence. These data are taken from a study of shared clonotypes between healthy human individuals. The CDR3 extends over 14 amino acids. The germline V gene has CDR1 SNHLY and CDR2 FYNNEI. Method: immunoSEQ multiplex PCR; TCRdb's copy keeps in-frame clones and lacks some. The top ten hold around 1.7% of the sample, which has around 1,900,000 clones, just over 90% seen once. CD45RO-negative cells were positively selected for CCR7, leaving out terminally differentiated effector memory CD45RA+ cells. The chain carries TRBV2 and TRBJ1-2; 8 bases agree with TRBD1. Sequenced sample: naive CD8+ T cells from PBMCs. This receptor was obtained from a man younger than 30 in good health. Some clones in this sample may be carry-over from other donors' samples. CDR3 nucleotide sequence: TGTGCACTCCACCCCGGACAGGGCTTCTATGGCTACACCTTC. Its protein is CALHPGQGFYGYTF. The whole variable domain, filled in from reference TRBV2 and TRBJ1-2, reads EPEVTQTPSHQVTQMGQEVILRCVPISNHLYFYWYRQILGQKVEFLVSFYNNEISEKSEIFDDQFSVERPDGSNFTLKIRSTKLEDSAMYFCALHPGQGFYGYTFGSGTRLTVV.